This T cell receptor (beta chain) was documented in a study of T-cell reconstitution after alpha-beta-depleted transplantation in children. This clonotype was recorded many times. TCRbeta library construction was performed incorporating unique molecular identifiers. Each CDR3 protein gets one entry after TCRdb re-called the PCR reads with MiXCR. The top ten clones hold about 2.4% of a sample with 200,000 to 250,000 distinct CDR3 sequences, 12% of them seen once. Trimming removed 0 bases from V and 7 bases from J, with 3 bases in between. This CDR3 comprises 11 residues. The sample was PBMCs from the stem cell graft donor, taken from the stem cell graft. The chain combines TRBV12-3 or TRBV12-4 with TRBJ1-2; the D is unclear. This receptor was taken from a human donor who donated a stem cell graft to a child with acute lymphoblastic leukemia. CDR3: CASSLAGGYTF. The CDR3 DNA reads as TGTGCCAGCAGTTTAGCCGGTGGCTACACCTTC.